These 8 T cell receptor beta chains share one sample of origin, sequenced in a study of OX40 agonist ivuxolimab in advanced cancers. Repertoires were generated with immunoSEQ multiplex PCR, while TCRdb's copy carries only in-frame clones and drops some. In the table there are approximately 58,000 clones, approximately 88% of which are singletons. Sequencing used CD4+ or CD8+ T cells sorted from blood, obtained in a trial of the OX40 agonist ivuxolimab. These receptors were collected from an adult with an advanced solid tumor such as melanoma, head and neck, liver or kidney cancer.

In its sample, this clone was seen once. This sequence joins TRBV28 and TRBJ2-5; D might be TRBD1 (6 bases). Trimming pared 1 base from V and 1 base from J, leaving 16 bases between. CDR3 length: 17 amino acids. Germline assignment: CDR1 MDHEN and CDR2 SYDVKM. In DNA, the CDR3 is TGTGCCAGCAGTTTATCCCGGGGCAGGGGCGTCCAAGAGACCCAGTACTTC. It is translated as CASSLSRGRGVQETQYF.

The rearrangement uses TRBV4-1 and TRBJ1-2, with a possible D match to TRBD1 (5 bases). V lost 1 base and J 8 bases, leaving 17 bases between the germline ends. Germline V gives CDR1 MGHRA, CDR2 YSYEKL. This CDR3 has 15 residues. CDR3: CASSQGPREVLGYTF. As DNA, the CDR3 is TGCGCCAGCAGCCAAGGTCCCAGGGAAGTGTTGGGCTACACCTTC.

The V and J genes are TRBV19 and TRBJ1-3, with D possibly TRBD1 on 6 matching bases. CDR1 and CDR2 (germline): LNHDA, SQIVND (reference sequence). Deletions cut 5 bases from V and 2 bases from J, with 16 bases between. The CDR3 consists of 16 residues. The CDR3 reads CASSGRFGGAGNTIYF. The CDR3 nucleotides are TGTGCCAGTAGTGGTCGCTTCGGGGGCGCTGGAAACACCATATATTTT.

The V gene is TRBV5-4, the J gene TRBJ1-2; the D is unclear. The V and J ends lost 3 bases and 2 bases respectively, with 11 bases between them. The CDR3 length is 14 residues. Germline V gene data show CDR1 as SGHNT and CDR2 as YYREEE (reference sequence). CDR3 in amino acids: CASSSKVLNYGYTF. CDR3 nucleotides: TGTGCCAGCAGCTCGAAGGTACTCAACTATGGCTACACCTTC.

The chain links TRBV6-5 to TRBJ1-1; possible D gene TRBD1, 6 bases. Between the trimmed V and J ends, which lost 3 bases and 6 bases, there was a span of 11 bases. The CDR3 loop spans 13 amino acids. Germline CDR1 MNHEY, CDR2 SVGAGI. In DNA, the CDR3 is TGTGCCAGCAGTTATCAGGGGTCTGCTGAAGCTTTCTTT. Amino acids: CASSYQGSAEAFF.

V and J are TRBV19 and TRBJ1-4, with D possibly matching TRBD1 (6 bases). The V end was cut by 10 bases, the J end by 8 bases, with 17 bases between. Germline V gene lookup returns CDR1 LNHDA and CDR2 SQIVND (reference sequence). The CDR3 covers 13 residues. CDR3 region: CAIEDRLNEKLFF. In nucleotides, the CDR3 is TGTGCCATCGAAGACAGGCTCAACGAAAAACTGTTTTTT.

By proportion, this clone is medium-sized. The CDR3 DNA follows: TGCGCCAGCAGCTTAGCAGGGGGCAGTCAGCCCCAGCATTTT. Translating gives CASSLAGGSQPQHF. This rearrangement joins TRBV5-1 to TRBJ1-5; 8 bases align to TRBD1. Germline V gene sequence: CDR1 SGHRS, CDR2 YFSETQ. With V trimmed by 2 bases and J by 6 bases, 4 bases remained unmatched. The length of the CDR3 is 14 residues.

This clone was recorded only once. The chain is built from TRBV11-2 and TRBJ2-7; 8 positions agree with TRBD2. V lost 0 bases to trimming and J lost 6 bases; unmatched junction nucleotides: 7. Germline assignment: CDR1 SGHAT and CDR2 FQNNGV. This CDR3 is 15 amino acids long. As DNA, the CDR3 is TGTGCCAGCAGCTTAGAGGCGGGAGGATTTTCCGAGCAGTACTTC. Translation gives CASSLEAGGFSEQYF.